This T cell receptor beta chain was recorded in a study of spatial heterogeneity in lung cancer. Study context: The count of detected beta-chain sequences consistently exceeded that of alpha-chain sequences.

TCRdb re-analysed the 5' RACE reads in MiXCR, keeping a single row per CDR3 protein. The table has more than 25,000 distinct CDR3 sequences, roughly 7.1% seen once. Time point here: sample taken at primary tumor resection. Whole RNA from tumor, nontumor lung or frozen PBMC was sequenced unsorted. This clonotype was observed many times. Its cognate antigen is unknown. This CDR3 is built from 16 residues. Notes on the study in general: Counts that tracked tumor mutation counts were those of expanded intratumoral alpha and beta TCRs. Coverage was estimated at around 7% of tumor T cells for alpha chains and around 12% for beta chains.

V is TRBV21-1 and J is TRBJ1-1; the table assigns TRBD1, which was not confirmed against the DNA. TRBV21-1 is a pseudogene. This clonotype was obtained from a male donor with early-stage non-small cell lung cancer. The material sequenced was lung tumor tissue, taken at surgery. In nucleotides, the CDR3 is TGTGCCAGCAGCCGTCGACAGGGGGTAAGGGGAACTGAAGCTTTCTTT. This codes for CASSRRQGVRGTEAFF.